These T cell receptor beta chains were read from a single sample in a study of T-cell memory formation after mild COVID-19. TCRdb re-called the 5' RACE reads with MiXCR, one entry per CDR3 protein. Among roughly 300,000 distinct CDR3 sequences, roughly 15% were seen once, and the ten largest hold 20% to 25%. The sequencing sample was made of PBMCs or a T cell subset sorted from them (not recorded which). These receptors were collected from a man younger than 30 who had mild COVID-19 (a few samples of this study predate the infection). Cell type and time point are not known. Both conserved end residues are part of each CDR3. The D gene is left open where the match is weak. Not all rows give a size; the values are once, few, many and, for expanded clones, a class.

TRBJ1-2 | - | 16 | TRBV5-1 | - | TGCGCCAGCAGTCTTCAGGGGTCCGGTTCGAACTATGGCTACACCTTC | CASSLQGSGSNYGYTF
TRBJ1-5 | TRBD1 | 14 | TRBV27 | many | TGTGCCAGCAGTTTTGGACAGGGCAATCAGCCCCAGCATTTT | CASSFGQGNQPQHF
TRBJ2-2 | - | 16 | TRBV28 | few | TGTGCCAGCAGTCCTGACAGGTTAGCGAACACCGGGGAGCTGTTTTTT | CASSPDRLANTGELFF
TRBJ2-6 | - | 15 | TRBV12-3/TRBV12-4 | - | TGTGCCAGCAGTTTACGAAACTCTGGGGCCAACGTCCTGACTTTC | CASSLRNSGANVLTF
TRBJ2-3 | - | 16 | TRBV11-2 | - | TGTGCCAGCAGTTCCCCTGGGGGGACTAGCACAGATACGCAGTATTTT | CASSSPGGTSTDTQYF
TRBJ1-1 | - | 17 | TRBV5-1 | few | TGCGCCAGCAGCTTGGCCCGAGGCCTAGAATGGGGTACTGAAGCTTTCTTT | CASSLARGLEWGTEAFF
TRBJ1-2 | - | 13 | TRBV5-6 | few | TGTGCCAGCAGCTTGCAAACTAACTATGGCTACACCTTC | CASSLQTNYGYTF
TRBJ2-3 | - | 16 | TRBV4-1 | many | TGCGCCAGCAGCCAAGAAGGCCAGCCAAGCACAGATACGCAGTATTTT | CASSQEGQPSTDTQYF
TRBJ1-5 | TRBD1 | 18 | TRBV20-1 | - | TGCAGTGCTCACACCCAGGGACAGGGATATTATAGCAATCAGCCCCAGCATTTT | CSAHTQGQGYYSNQPQHF
TRBJ2-7 | TRBD1 | 15 | TRBV12-3/TRBV12-4 | - | TGTGCCAGCAGCCCTCGGGACAGGATTTCCTACGAGCAGTACTTC | CASSPRDRISYEQYF
TRBJ1-5 | TRBD1 | 15 | TRBV4-2 | few | TGTGCCAGCAGCCAAGAAGGCAGGGGGGATCAGCCCCAGCATTTT | CASSQEGRGDQPQHF
TRBJ1-6 | - | 13 | TRBV4-2 | - | TGTGCCAGCAGCCAAGTGGGGTCTCAACCCCTCCACTTT | CASSQVGSQPLHF
TRBJ2-1 | TRBD1 | 18 | TRBV11-2 | - | TGTGCCAGCAGCACCAGGGACAGGGGTCCATCCCGAGTTAGTGAGCAGTTCTTC | CASSTRDRGPSRVSEQFF
TRBJ2-5 | - | 15 | TRBV4-3 | - | TGCGCCAGCAGCCAAGATGGGGTATTTAGAGAGACCCAGTACTTC | CASSQDGVFRETQYF
TRBJ2-7 | TRBD1 | 13 | TRBV4-1 | many | TGCGCCAGCAGCCCTGGACAGGGGAACGAGCAGTACTTC | CASSPGQGNEQYF
TRBJ1-1 | TRBD1 | 15 | TRBV19 | - | TGTGCCAGTAGCAGACCGGACAGGGGGAACACTGAAGCTTTCTTT | CASSRPDRGNTEAFF
TRBJ2-3 | - | 14 | TRBV5-1 | few | TGCGCCAGTTACCCCGGACAGAGCACAGATACGCAGTATTTT | CASYPGQSTDTQYF